The 8 T cell receptor beta chains below all came from one sample that was sequenced in a study of beta chain features in type 1 diabetes. Since all of the isolated RNA was reverse transcribed, expressed TCRB transcripts were what got sequenced. The method was immunoSEQ multiplex PCR; TCRdb's version includes in-frame clones alone and lacks a portion of them. The sample holds around 500,000 clones; more than 9.5% are singletons and the top ten take about 0.045%. The sample taken for sequencing was naive CD4+ T cells from blood. These receptors were collected from a woman aged 18 to 35 in good health.

This clone was seen a handful of times. The chain is built from TRBV9 and TRBJ1-6, with a weak D call TRBD1 (5 bases). The CDR3 consists of 15 residues. Deletions cut 0 bases from V and 9 bases from J, with 13 bases between. Germline V CDR1 and CDR2: SGDLS, YYNGEE. In DNA, the CDR3 is TGTGCCAGCAGCGTAGAAGGGGATTGGAGTTCACCCCTCCACTTT. Protein product: CASSVEGDWSSPLHF.

The CDR3, as DNA: TGTGCCAGCAGTTCACCTAGCGGGGGTGCCTACAATGAGCAGTTCTTC. Translation gives CASSSPSGGAYNEQFF. This rearrangement joins TRBV27 to TRBJ2-1, with TRBD2 matching 10 bases. The CDR3 spans 16 residues. The V gene's germline CDR1 is MNHEY and CDR2 SMNVEV (reference sequence). The trim removed 4 bases at V and 2 bases at J, leaving 5 bases unmatched.

V is TRBV12-5 and J is TRBJ2-3; 10 bases agree with TRBD1. The J segment lost 13 bases and the V segment lost 1 base, leaving 5 bases of the junction unmatched. Germline V gene data show CDR1 as LGHNT and CDR2 as FRNRAP. CDR3 length: 13 amino acids. CDR3 bases: TGTGCTAGTGGTTTGGCGACCGGGACAGGGGAGTATTTT. Translation: CASGLATGTGEYF.

CDR3 loop: CAWNWQMNTGELFF. The CDR3 DNA sequence: TGTGCCTGGAACTGGCAGATGAACACCGGGGAGCTGTTTTTT. The V gene is TRBV30, the J gene TRBJ2-2; no firm D call. Between the trimmed V and J ends, which lost 4 bases and 1 base, there was a span of 10 bases. The germline V gene has CDR1 GTSNPN and CDR2 SVGIG (reference sequence). The CDR3 runs 14 residues.

In this sample, this clone turned up a few times. The chain is built from TRBV9 and TRBJ2-7; D perhaps matches TRBD1 (5 bases). Germline loops: CDR1 SGDLS, CDR2 YYNGEE. CDR3 length: 16 residues. With 0 bases removed from V and 1 base from J, the gap between germline ends came to 14 bases. The chain's CDR3 is CASSVAEGARSYEQYF. The CDR3 bases are TGTGCCAGCAGCGTAGCTGAAGGGGCACGGTCCTACGAGCAGTACTTC.

J is TRBJ2-1 and V is TRBV4-3; 8 positions agree with TRBD1. The J segment lost 7 bases and the V segment lost 4 bases, leaving 6 bases of the junction unmatched. Germline CDR1 reads LGHNA; CDR2 reads YSLEER. The CDR3 is made up of 14 amino acids. CDR3 in amino acids: CASSPRTGFNEQFF. CDR3 in DNA: TGCGCCAGCAGCCCCCGGACAGGGTTTAATGAGCAGTTCTTC.

Only a few counts were recorded for this clone. The rearrangement joins TRBV18 to TRBJ1-3, with D possibly being TRBD1 (6 bases). The CDR3 spans 15 residues. Germline V CDR1 and CDR2: KGHSH, LQKENI. Trimming shortened V by 6 bases and J by 4 bases, and 16 bases separated the two germline ends. As DNA, the CDR3 is TGTGCCAGCTCCCCCCTCCGGGACATCGGAAACACCATATATTTT. It translates to CASSPLRDIGNTIYF. Looking up the rest from reference TRBV18 and TRBJ1-3 gives the full variable domain: NAGVMQNPRHLVRRRGQEARLRCSPMKGHSHVYWYRQLPEEGLKFMVYLQKENIIDESGMPKERFSAEFPKEGPSILRIQQVVRGDSAAYFCASSPLRDIGNTIYFGEGSWLTVV.

The chain joins TRBV7-9 to TRBJ2-7; TRBD2 matches 7 bases. Trimming at V came to 5 bases and at J to 5 bases, leaving 15 bases not matched to a gene. Germline-derived CDR1 and CDR2 are SEHNR and FQNEAQ (reference sequence). The CDR3 length is 16 residues. The CDR3 DNA reads TGTGCCAGCAGCCCTCAGTCGGGAGGAGCTAGCGACGAGCAGTACTTC. Its translation: CASSPQSGGASDEQYF. Using reference TRBV7-9 and TRBJ2-7 for the parts outside the CDR3, the full variable domain is DTGVSQNPRHKITKRGQNVTFRCDPISEHNRLYWYRQTLGQGPEFLTYFQNEAQLEKSRLLSDRFSAERPKGSFSTLEIQRTEQGDSAMYLCASSPQSGGASDEQYFGPGTRLTVT.